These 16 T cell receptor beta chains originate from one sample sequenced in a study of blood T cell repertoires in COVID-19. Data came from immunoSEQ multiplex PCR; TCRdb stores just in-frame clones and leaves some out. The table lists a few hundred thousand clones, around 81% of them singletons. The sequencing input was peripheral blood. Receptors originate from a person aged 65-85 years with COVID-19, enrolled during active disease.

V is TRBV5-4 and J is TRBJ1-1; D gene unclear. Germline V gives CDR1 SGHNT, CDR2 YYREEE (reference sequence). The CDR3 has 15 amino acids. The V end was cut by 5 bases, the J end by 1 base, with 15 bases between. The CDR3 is CASRPRVEGNTEAFF. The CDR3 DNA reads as TGTGCCAGCAGACCGAGGGTAGAAGGGAACACTGAAGCTTTCTTT.

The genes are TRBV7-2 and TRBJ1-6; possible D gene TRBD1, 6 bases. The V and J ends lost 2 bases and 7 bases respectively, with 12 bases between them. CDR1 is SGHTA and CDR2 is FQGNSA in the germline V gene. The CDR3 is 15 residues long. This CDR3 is CASSLSRTANSPLHF. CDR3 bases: TGTGCCAGCAGCTTAAGTCGGACAGCAAATTCACCCCTCCACTTT.

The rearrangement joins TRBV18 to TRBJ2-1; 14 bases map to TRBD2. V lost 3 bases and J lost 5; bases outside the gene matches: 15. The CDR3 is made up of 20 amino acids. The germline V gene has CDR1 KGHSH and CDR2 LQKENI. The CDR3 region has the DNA TGTGCCAGCTCACCGCCGATCGGGACTAGCGGGAGTGAAGGAGACAATGAGCAGTTCTTC. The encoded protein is CASSPPIGTSGSEGDNEQFF. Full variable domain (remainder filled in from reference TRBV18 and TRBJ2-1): NAGVMQNPRHLVRRRGQEARLRCSPMKGHSHVYWYRQLPEEGLKFMVYLQKENIIDESGMPKERFSAEFPKEGPSILRIQQVVRGDSAAYFCASSPPIGTSGSEGDNEQFFGPGTRLTVL.

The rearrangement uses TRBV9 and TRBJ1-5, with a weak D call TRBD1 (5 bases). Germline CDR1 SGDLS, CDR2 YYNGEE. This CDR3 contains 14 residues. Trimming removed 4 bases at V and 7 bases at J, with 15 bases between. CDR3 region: CASSKGRVEQPQHF. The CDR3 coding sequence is TGTGCCAGCAGCAAGGGCAGGGTCGAACAGCCCCAGCATTTT.

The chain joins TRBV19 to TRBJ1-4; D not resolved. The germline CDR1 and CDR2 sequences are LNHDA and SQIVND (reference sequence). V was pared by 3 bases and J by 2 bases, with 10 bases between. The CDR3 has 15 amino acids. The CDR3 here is CASSIRSVTNEKLFF. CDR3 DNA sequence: TGTGCCAGTAGTATCCGATCGGTCACTAATGAAAAACTGTTTTTT.

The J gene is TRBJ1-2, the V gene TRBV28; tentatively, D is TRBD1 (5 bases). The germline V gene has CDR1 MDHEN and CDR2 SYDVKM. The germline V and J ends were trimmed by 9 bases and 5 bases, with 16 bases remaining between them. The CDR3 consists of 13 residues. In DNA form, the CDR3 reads TGTGCCAGGCAAGGCCCCTACAGGTATGGCTACACCTTC. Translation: CARQGPYRYGYTF.

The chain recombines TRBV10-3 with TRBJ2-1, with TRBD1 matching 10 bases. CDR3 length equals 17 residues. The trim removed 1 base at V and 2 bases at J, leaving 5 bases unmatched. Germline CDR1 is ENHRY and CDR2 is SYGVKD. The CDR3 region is CAISEYSGTGAYNEQFF. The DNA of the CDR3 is TGTGCCATCAGTGAGTACTCCGGGACAGGGGCCTACAATGAGCAGTTCTTC.

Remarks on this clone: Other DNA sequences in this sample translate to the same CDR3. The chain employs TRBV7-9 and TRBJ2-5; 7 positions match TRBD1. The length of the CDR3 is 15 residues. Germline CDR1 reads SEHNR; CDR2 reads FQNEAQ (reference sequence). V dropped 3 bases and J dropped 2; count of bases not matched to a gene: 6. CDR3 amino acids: CASSFRQGLQETQYF. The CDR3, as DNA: TGTGCCAGCAGCTTCCGACAGGGATTACAAGAGACCCAGTACTTC.

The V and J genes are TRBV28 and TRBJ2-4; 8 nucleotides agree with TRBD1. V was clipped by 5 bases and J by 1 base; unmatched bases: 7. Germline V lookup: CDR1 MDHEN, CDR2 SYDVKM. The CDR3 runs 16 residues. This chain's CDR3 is CASSPRTGRAKNIQYF. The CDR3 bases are TGTGCCAGCAGTCCAAGGACAGGGAGGGCCAAAAACATTCAGTACTTC.

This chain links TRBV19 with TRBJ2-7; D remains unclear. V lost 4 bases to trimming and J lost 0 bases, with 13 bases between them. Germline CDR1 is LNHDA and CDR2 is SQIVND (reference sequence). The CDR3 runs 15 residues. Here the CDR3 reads CASSRSTTASYEQYF. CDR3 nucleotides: TGTGCCAGTAGTAGATCGACGACTGCCTCCTACGAGCAGTACTTC.

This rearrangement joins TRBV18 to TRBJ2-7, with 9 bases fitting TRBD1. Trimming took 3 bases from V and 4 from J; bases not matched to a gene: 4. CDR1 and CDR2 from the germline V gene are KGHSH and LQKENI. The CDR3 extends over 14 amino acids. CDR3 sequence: CASSPGTGLYEQYF. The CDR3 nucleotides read TGTGCCAGCTCACCCGGGACAGGGCTGTACGAGCAGTACTTC. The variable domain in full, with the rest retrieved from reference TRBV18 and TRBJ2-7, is NAGVMQNPRHLVRRRGQEARLRCSPMKGHSHVYWYRQLPEEGLKFMVYLQKENIIDESGMPKERFSAEFPKEGPSILRIQQVVRGDSAAYFCASSPGTGLYEQYFGPGTRLTVT.

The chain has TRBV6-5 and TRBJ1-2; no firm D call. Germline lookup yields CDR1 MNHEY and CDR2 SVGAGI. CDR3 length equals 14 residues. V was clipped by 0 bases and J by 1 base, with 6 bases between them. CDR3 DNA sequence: TGTGCCAGCAGTTACTCCCCTAATAACTATGGCTACACCTTC. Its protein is CASSYSPNNYGYTF.

The CDR3 loop reads CATKTGTVNEKLFF. The DNA of the CDR3 is TGTGCCACCAAGACCGGGACAGTAAATGAAAAACTGTTTTTT. The chain combines TRBV6-5 with TRBJ1-4, with 7 nucleotides matching TRBD1. The trim removed 10 bases at V and 5 bases at J, leaving 10 bases unmatched. The CDR3 totals 14 residues. The V gene's germline CDR1 is MNHEY and CDR2 SVGAGI.

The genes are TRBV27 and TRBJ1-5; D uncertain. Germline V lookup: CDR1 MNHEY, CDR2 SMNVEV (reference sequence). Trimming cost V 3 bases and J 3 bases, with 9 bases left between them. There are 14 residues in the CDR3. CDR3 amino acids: CASSFSGPNQPQHF. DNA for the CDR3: TGTGCCAGCAGTTTCAGCGGCCCCAATCAGCCCCAGCATTTT.

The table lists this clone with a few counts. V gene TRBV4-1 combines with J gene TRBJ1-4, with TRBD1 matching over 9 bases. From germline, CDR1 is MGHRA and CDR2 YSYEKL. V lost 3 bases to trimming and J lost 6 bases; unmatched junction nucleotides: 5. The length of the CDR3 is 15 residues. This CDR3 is CASSHLGQGYEKLFF. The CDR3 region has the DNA TGCGCCAGCAGCCATCTCGGACAGGGGTATGAAAAACTGTTTTTT.

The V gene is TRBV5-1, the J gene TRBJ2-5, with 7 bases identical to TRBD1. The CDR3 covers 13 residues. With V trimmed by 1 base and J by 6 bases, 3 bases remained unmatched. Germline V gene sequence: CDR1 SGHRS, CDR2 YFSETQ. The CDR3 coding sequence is TGCGCCAGCAGCTTGCACAGGGGTCAGACCCAGTACTTC. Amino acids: CASSLHRGQTQYF.